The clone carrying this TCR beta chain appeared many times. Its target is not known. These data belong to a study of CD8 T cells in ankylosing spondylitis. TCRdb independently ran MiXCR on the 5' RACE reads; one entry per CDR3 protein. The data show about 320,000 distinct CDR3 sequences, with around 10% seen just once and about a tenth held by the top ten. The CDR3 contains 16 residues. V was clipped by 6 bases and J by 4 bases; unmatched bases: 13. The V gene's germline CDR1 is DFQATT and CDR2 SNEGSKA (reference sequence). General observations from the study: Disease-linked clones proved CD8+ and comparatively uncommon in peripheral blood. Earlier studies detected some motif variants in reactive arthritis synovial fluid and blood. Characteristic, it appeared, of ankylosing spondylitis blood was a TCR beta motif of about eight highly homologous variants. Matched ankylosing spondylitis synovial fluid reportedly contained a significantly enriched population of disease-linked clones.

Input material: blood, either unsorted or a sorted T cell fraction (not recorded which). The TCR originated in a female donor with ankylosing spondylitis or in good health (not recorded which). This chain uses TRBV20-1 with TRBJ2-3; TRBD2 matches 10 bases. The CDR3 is CSATFASGSVADTQYF. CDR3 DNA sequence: TGCAGTGCCACTTTTGCTAGCGGGAGTGTCGCAGATACGCAGTATTTT.